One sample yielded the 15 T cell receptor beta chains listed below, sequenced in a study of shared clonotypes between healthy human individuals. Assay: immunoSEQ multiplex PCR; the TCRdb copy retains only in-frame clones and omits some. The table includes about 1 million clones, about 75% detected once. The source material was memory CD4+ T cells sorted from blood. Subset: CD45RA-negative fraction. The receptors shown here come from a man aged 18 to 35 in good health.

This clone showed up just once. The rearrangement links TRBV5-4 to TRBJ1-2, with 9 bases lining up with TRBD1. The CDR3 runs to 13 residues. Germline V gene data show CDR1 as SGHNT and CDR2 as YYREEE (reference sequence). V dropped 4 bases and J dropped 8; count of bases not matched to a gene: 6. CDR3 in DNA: TGTGCCAGCAGCCCGGGGACAGGGCCAGGCTACACCTTC. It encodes CASSPGTGPGYTF.

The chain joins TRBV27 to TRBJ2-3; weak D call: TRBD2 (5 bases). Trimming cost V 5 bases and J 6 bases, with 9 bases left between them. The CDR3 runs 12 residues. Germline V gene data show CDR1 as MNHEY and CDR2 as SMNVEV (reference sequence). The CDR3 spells CASSTRGDTQYF. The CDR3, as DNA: TGTGCCAGCAGTACTCGAGGGGATACGCAGTATTTT.

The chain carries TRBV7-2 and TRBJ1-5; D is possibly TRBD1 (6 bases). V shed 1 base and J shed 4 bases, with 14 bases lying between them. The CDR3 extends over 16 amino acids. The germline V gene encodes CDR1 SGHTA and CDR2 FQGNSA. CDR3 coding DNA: TGTGCCAGCAGCTTAGTAGGGGGGCTGAATAATCAGCCCCAGCATTTT. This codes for CASSLVGGLNNQPQHF.

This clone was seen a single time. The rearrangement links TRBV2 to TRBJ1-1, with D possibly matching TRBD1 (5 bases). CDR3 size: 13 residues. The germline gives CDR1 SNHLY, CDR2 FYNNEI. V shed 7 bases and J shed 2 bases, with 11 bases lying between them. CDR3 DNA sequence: TGTGCCAGCAATCCGGGGCGTAACACTGAAGCTTTCTTT. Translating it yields CASNPGRNTEAFF.

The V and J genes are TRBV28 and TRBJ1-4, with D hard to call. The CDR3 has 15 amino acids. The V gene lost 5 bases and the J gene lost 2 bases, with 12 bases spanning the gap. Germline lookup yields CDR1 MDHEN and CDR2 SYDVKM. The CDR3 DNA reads TGTGCCAGCAGTCCCTCGGGAGTTACTAATGAAAAACTGTTTTTT. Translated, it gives CASSPSGVTNEKLFF.

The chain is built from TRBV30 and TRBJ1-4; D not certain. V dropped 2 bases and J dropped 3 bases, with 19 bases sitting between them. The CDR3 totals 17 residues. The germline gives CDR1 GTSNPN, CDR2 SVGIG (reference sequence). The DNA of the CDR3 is TGTGCCTGGAGTTCATCGTTTACCGGGGTATCTAATGAAAAACTGTTTTTT. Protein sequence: CAWSSSFTGVSNEKLFF.

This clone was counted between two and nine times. CDR3 DNA sequence: TGTGCCAGCAGTGCCCTCTACGAGCAGTACTTC. Protein product: CASSALYEQYF. V gene TRBV25-1 combines with J gene TRBJ2-7; D remains unclear. Trimming shortened V by 4 bases and J by 3 bases, and 4 bases separated the two germline ends. The CDR3 is made up of 11 amino acids. CDR1 MGHDK and CDR2 SYGVNS come from the germline V gene.

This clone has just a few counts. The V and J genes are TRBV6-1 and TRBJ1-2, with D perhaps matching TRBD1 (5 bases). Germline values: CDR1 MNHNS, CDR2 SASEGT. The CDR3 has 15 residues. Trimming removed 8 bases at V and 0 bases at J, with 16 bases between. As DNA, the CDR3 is TGTGCCAGCCCCACGGGGGGGAATTCTAACTATGGCTACACCTTC. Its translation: CASPTGGNSNYGYTF.

The CDR3: CASSRGSYGYTF. The CDR3 DNA sequence: TGTGCCAGCAGCCGCGGCAGTTATGGCTACACCTTC. The chain is built from TRBV2 and TRBJ1-2; D ambiguous. The V gene lost 6 bases and the J gene lost 5 bases, with 10 bases spanning the gap. CDR1 is SNHLY, CDR2 FYNNEI, per germline. The CDR3 has 12 residues.

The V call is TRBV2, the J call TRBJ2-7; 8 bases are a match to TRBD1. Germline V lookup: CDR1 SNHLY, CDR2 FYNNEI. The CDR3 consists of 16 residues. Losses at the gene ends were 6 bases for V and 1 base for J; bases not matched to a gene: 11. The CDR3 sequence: CASSGKGQEVSYEQYF. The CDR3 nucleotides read TGTGCCAGCAGCGGGAAGGGACAGGAGGTTTCCTACGAGCAGTACTTC.

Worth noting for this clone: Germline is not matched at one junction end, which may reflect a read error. The CDR3 protein is CASSNYVEAEQFF. CDR3 DNA sequence: TGTGCTAGCAGTAATTATGTAGAAGCGGAGCAGTTCTTC. The rearrangement joins TRBV7-7 to TRBJ2-1; D is undetermined. Per the germline V gene, CDR1 is SSHAT and CDR2 is FNYEAQ (reference sequence). The CDR3 runs 13 residues. The variable domain in full, completed from reference TRBV7-7 and TRBJ2-1, reads GAGVSQSPRYKVTKRGQDVTLRCDPISSHATLYWYQQALGQGPEFLTYFNYEAQPDKSGLPSDRFSAERPEGSISTLTIQRTEQRDSAMYRCASSNYVEAEQFFGPGTRLTVL.

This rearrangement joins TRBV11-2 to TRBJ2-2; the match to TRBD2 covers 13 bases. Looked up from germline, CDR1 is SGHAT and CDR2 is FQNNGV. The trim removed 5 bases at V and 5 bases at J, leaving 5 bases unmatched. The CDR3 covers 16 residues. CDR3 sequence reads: CASSPRTSGGTGELFF. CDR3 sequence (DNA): TGTGCCAGCAGCCCCCGGACTAGCGGGGGAACCGGGGAGCTGTTTTTT.

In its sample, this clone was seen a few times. CDR3 sequence (DNA): TGTGCCAGTTCGGGACTCCCAAACTATGGCTACACCTTC. Protein sequence: CASSGLPNYGYTF. The genes are TRBV19 and TRBJ1-2, with D tentatively TRBD1 (5 bases). This CDR3 is built from 13 residues. V was trimmed by 8 bases and J by 2 bases, leaving 12 bases between them. Germline values: CDR1 LNHDA, CDR2 SQIVND (reference sequence).

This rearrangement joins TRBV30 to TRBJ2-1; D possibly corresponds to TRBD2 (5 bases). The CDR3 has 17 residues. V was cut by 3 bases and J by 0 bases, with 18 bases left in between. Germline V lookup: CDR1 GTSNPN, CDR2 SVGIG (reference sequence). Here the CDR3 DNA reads TGTGCCTGGAGCCTCGCCGTGTTGGGGAGCTCCTACAATGAGCAGTTCTTC. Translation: CAWSLAVLGSSYNEQFF.

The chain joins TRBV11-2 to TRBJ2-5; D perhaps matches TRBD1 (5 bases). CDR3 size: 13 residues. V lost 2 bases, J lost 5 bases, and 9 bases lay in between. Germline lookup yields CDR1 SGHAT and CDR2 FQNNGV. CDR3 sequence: CASSLHRSETQYF. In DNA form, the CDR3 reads TGTGCCAGCAGCTTACACAGGTCGGAGACCCAGTACTTC.